This T cell receptor beta chain is from a study of patients and donors after allogeneic stem cell transplantation. TCRdb re-derived calls from the RT-PCR reads in MiXCR, one entry per CDR3 protein. The sample yields about a million distinct CDR3 sequences, more than 15% seen once. The germline V gene encodes CDR1 MNHNS and CDR2 SASEGT. Trimming took 6 bases from V and 0 from J, leaving 15 bases between them. This CDR3 is 15 amino acids long. In this sample, this clonotype turned up a few times. The receptor's source is a human donor who was either an allogeneic HSCT recipient or a stem cell or donor lymphocyte infusion donor (not recorded which). It is not recorded whose cells these are; they may come from a transplant donor. The rearrangement uses TRBV6-1 and TRBJ2-7, with D possibly TRBD2 on 6 matching bases. What was sequenced was blood, either unsorted or a sorted T cell fraction (not recorded which). CDR3 sequence (DNA): TGTGCCAGCAGACTGGCGGGGCTGGGCTCCTACGAGCAGTACTTC. Its translation: CASRLAGLGSYEQYF.